This T cell receptor (beta chain) was recorded in a study of metastatic and nonmetastatic thyroid tumors. The entire patient cohort was treatment-naive prior to thyroid surgery. From the PCR reads, TCRdb re-called clones with MiXCR. The sample has around 6,300 clones, roughly 30% seen once. Germline CDR1 reads LNHDA; CDR2 reads SQIVND (reference sequence). CDR3 length: 15 amino acids. V was pared by 4 bases and J by 5 bases, with 18 bases between. The chain carries TRBV19 and TRBJ2-7; D is possibly TRBD1 or TRBD2 (5 bases each). The sequence was collected from a female donor with papillary thyroid cancer or a benign thyroid nodule (not recorded which). Some clones in this sample may be carry-over from other donors' samples. Input material: tumor tissue. The DNA of the CDR3 is TGTGCCAGTAGTACAAATACAGGTGGGAGCGACGAGCAGTACTTC. It yields the protein CASSTNTGGSDEQYF.